The 8 T cell receptor beta chains presented below share a single source sample, sequenced in a study of CD8+CD57+ T cells in acquired aplastic anemia. TCR beta VDJ and CDR3 profiling used genomic DNA as template. TCRdb re-called the reads through MiXCR, storing one row per CDR3 protein. The sample yields approximately 200,000 distinct CDR3 sequences, over 60% seen once. Sequencing input: sorted CD4+, CD8+, or CD8+CD57+ T cells (not recorded which) from PBMCs. These TCRs come from a human donor with severe aplastic anemia or a healthy control (not recorded which).

This clonotype was observed a single time. CDR3 region: CASSLAAGMEKLFF. The DNA of the CDR3 is TGTGCCAGCAGCTTAGCGGCAGGGATGGAAAAACTGTTTTTT. The rearrangement uses TRBV7-2 and TRBJ1-4; possibly TRBD1 for D (5 bases). The CDR3 runs to 14 residues. The germline gives CDR1 SGHTA, CDR2 FQGNSA. V was shortened by 0 bases and J by 8 bases, with 10 bases between the two germline ends. Full variable domain (rest looked up from reference TRBV7-2 and TRBJ1-4): GAGVSQSPSNKVTEKGKDVELRCDPISGHTALYWYRQSLGQGLEFLIYFQGNSAPDKSGLPSDRFSAERTGGSVSTLTIQRTQQEDSAVYLCASSLAAGMEKLFFGSGTQLSVL.

There are a few counts of this clonotype. The chain has TRBV20-1 and TRBJ2-7, with 10 bases aligning to TRBD1. The germline gives CDR1 DFQATT, CDR2 SNEGSKA (reference sequence). Germline trimming cut 3 bases from V and 2 bases from J; bases unmatched to any gene: 4. This CDR3 is 14 amino acids long. The CDR3 sequence: CSASIGQGAYEQYF. The CDR3 nucleotides are TGCAGTGCTAGTATCGGACAGGGGGCCTACGAGCAGTACTTC.

This chain connects TRBV7-6 to TRBJ2-1; the D call may be TRBD1 or TRBD2 (5 bases each). Germline values: CDR1 SGHVS, CDR2 FNYEAQ. The V end was cut by 1 base, the J end by 2 bases, with 9 bases between. The CDR3 consists of 15 residues. The CDR3 here is CASSLGGSPYNEQFF. CDR3 DNA: TGTGCCAGCAGCTTAGGGGGGAGTCCCTACAATGAGCAGTTCTTC.

The V and J genes are TRBV20-1 and TRBJ2-5; tentatively, D is TRBD1 or TRBD2 (5 bases each). The J call may be wrong; the DNA end is better matched by TRBJ2-7. The CDR3 length is 12 residues. Germline CDR1 DFQATT, CDR2 SNEGSKA (reference sequence). In DNA, the CDR3 is TGCAGTGCTGGTCCTGGGGGCTACGAGCAGTACTTC. It is translated as CSAGPGGYEQYF.

The gene calls are TRBV19 and TRBJ2-1, with unresolved D. V lost 8 bases, J lost 5 bases, and 4 bases lay in between. The germline V gene encodes CDR1 LNHDA and CDR2 SQIVND (reference sequence). The CDR3 extends over 10 amino acids. This CDR3 is CASGHNEQFF. CDR3 DNA: TGTGCCAGTGGGCACAATGAGCAGTTCTTC.

This clonotype was seen repeatedly, ten times or more. The chain employs TRBV7-8 and TRBJ2-1; TRBD2 agrees at 9 bases. Per germline, CDR1 SGHVS and CDR2 FQNEAQ. V was clipped by 1 base and J by 0 bases; unmatched bases: 10. The CDR3 is 19 residues long. The CDR3 sequence is CASSLVFLAGISSYNEQFF. CDR3 sequence (DNA): TGTGCCAGCAGCTTAGTATTCCTAGCGGGGATCAGCTCCTACAATGAGCAGTTCTTC.

The rearrangement joins TRBV12-3 or TRBV12-4 to TRBJ2-3; 11 bases align to TRBD2. J lost 4 bases, V lost 5 bases, and 8 bases had no gene match. The CDR3 runs 16 residues. The CDR3 nucleotides read TGTGCCAGCAGTGAACATACTAGCGGGGGAGCAGATACGCAGTATTTT. It specifies CASSEHTSGGADTQYF.

This clonotype was detected once. The V call is TRBV7-2, the J call TRBJ2-5; 11 nucleotides line up with TRBD2. V dropped 7 bases and J dropped 1; count of bases not matched to a gene: 5. The CDR3 consists of 15 residues. CDR1 is SGHTA, CDR2 FQGNSA, per germline. In DNA, the CDR3 is TGTGCCAGCACCAGACTAGCGGGGAGCCAAGAGACCCAGTACTTC. This encodes CASTRLAGSQETQYF.